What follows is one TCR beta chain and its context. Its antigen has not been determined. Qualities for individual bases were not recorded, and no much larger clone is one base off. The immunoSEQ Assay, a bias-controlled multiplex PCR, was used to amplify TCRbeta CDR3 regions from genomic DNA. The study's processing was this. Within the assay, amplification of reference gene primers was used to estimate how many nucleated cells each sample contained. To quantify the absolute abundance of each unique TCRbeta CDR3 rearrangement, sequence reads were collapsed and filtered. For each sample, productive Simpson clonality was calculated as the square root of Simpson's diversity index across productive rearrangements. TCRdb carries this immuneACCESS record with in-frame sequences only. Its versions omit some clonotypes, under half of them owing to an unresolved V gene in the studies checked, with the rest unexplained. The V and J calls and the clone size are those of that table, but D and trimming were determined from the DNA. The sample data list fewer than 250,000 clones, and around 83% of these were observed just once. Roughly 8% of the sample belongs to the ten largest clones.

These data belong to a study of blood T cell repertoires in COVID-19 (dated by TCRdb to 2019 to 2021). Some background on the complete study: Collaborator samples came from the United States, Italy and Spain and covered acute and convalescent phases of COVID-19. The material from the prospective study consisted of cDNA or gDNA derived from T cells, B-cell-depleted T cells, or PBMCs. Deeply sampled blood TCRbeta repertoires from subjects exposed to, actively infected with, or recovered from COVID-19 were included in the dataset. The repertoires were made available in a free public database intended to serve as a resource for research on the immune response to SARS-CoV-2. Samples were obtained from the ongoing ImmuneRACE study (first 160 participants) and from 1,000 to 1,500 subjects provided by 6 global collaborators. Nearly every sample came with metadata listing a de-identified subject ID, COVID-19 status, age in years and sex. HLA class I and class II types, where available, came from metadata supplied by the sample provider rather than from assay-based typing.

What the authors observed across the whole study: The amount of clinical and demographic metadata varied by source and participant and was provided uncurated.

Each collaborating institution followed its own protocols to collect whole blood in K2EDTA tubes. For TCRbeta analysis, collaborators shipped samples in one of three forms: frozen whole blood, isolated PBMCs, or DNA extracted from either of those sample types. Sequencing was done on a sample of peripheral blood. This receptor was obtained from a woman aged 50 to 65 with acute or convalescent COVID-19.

The nucleotides read TGCGCCAGCATGCTCATGGGCAGTGAGCAGTTCTTC. It translates as CASMLMGSEQFF. The sequence links TRBV5-1 to TRBJ2-1; no confident D gene assignment can be made. V is clipped by 6 bases and J by 9 bases, and the sequence between their germline boundaries is 13 bases long. The CDR3 runs 12 residues from the cysteine to the phenylalanine. Just CDR3 DNA is preserved here, 36 bases in frame from base 1. The germline V gene yields SGHRS for CDR1 and YFSETQ for CDR2.